One TCR beta chain is described in this entry. The CDR3 contains 18 residues. The trim removed 2 bases at V and 5 bases at J, leaving 13 bases unmatched. Germline V gives CDR1 ENHRY, CDR2 SYGVKD. This sample was taken from a study of blood T cell repertoires in COVID-19. In the authors' workflow: Reference gene primers were amplified, and this amplification served to estimate nucleated cell counts. Only in-frame clones appear in the TCRdb table, and some are missing; sequencing was by immunoSEQ multiplex PCR. That table supplies the V and J calls and clone size; D and trimming were determined from the DNA. The sample includes 55,000 to 75,000 clones, about four fifths of them seen just once.

Sequencing input: peripheral blood. This TCR came from a man of 80 years or more with COVID-19, enrolled during active disease. The chain recombines TRBV10-3 with TRBJ2-3, with 10 bases that match TRBD1. The CDR3 loop is CAISEEPGTGVLLDTQYF. Here the CDR3 DNA reads TGTGCCATCAGTGAGGAACCCGGGACAGGGGTTCTCCTAGATACGCAGTATTTT.